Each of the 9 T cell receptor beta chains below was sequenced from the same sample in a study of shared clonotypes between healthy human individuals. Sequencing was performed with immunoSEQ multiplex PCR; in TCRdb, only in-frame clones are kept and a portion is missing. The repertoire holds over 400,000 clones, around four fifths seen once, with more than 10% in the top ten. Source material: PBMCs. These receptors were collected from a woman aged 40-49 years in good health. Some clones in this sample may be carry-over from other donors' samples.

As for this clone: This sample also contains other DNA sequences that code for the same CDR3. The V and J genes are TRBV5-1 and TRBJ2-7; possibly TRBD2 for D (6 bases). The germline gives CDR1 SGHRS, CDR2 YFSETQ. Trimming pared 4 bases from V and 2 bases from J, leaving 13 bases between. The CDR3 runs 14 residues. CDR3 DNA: TGCGCCAGCAGCCGCGGGACGGTAACCTACGAGCAGTACTTC. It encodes CASSRGTVTYEQYF. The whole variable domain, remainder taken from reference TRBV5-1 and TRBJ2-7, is KAGVTQTPRYLIKTRGQQVTLSCSPISGHRSVSWYQQTPGQGLQFLFEYFSETQRNKGNFPGRFSGRQFSNSRSEMNVSTLELGDSALYLCASSRGTVTYEQYFGPGTRLTVT.

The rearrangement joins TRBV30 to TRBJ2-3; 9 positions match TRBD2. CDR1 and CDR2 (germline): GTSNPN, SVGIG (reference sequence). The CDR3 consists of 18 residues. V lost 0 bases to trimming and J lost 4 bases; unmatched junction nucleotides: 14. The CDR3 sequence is CAWSVRGLASGTPDTQYF. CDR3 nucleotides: TGTGCCTGGAGTGTACGGGGCCTTGCTAGCGGGACCCCAGATACGCAGTATTTT.

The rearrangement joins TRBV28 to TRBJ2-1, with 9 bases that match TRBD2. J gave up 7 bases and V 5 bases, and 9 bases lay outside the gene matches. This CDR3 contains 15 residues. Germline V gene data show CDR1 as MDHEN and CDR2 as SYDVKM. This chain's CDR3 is CASSLLSGSGNEQFF. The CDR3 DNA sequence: TGTGCCAGCAGTCTACTTAGCGGGAGCGGGAATGAGCAGTTCTTC.

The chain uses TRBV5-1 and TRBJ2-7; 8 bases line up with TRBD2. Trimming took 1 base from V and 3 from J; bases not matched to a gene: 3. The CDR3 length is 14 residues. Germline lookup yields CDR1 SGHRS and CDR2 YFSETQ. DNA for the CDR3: TGCGCCAGCAGCTTGACTAGCGGATTCTACGAGCAGTACTTC. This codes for CASSLTSGFYEQYF.

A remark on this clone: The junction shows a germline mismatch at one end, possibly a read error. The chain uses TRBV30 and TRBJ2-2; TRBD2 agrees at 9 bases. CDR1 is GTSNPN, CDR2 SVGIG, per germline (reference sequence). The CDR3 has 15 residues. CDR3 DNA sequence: TGTGCCGTCGGGGGGATAGCGGGAGTTGTCGGGGAGCTGCTTTTT. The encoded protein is CAVGGIAGVVGELLF.

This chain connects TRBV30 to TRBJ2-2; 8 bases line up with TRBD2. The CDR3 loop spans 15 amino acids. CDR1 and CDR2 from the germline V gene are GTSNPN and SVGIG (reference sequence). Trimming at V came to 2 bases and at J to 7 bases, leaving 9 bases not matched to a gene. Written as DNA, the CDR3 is TGTGCCTGGAGTCCCCGGACTAGCCCGCTCGGGGAGCTGTTTTTT. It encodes CAWSPRTSPLGELFF.

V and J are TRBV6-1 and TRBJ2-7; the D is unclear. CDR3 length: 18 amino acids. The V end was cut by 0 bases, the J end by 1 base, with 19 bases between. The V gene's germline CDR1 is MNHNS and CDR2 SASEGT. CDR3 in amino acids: CASSEAGWSQVTSYEQYF. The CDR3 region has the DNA TGTGCCAGCAGTGAAGCCGGTTGGAGTCAGGTAACGTCCTACGAGCAGTACTTC.

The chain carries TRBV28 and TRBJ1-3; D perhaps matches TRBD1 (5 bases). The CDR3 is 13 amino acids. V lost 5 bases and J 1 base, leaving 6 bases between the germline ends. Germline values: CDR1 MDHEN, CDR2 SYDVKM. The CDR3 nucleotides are TGTGCCAGCAGTCGGGGGTCTGGAAACACCATATATTTT. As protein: CASSRGSGNTIYF.

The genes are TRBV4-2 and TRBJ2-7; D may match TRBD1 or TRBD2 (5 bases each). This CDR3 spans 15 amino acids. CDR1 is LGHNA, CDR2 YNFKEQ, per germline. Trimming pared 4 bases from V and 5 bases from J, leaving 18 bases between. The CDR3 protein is CASSPRGSVGDEQYF. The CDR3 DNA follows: TGTGCCAGCAGCCCGAGGGGTAGTGTTGGTGACGAGCAGTACTTC.